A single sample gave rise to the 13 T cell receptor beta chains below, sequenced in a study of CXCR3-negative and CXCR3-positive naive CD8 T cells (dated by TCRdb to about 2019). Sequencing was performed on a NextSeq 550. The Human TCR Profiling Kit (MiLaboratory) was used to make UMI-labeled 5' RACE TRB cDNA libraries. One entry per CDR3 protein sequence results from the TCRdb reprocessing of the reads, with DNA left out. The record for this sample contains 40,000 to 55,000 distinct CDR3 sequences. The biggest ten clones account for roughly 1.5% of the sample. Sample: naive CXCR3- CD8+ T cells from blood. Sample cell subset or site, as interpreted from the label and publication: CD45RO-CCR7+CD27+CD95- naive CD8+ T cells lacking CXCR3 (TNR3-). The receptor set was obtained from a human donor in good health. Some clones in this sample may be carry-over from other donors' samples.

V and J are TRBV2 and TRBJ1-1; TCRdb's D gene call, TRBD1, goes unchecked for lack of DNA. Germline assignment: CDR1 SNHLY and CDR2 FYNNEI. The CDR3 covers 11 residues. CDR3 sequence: CASSRQFEAFF.

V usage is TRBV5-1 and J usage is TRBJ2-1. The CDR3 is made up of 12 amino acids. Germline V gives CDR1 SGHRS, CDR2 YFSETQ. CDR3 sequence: CASSLAPNEQFF.

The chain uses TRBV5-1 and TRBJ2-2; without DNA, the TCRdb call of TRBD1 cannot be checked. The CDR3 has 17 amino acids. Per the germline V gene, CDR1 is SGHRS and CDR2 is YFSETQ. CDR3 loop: CASTPRVLGGEGGELFF. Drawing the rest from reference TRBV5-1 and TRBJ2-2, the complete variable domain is KAGVTQTPRYLIKTRGQQVTLSCSPISGHRSVSWYQQTPGQGLQFLFEYFSETQRNKGNFPGRFSGRQFSNSRSEMNVSTLELGDSALYLCASTPRVLGGEGGELFFGEGSRLTVL.

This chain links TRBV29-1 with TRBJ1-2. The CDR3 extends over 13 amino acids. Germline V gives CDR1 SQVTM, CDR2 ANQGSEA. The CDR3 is CSVEAFWGYGYTF.

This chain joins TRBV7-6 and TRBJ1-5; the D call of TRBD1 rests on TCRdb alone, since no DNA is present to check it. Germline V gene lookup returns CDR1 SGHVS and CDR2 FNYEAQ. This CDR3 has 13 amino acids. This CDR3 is CASSPGGHQPPHF.

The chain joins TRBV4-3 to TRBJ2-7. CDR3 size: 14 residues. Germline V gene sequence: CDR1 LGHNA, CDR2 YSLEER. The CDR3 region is CASSQDVGVYEQYF.

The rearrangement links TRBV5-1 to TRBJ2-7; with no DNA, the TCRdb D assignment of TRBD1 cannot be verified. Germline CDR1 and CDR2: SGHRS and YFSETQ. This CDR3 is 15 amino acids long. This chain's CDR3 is CASSLAGGRTYEQYF.

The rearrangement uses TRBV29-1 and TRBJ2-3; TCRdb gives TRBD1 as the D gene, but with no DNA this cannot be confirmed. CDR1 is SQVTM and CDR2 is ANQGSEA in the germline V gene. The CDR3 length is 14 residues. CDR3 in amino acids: CSGSPRGDADTQYF.

CDR3 region: CASSPGTGAYSYEQYF. The rearrangement joins TRBV3-1 to TRBJ2-7; the D gene TCRdb calls, TRBD1, cannot be checked with no DNA. The CDR3 consists of 16 residues. Germline V CDR1 and CDR2: LGHDT, YNNKEL (reference sequence).

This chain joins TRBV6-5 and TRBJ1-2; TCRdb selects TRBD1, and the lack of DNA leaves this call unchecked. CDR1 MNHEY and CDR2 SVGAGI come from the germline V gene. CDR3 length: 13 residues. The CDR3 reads CASSIGTGYGYTF.

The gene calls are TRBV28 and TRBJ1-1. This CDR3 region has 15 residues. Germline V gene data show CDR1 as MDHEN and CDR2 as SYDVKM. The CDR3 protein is CASVRVPTTNTEAFF.

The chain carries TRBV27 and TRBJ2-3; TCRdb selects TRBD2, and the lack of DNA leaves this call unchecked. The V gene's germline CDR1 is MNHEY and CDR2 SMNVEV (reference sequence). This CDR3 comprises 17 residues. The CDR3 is CASSLITSGGPTDTQYF.

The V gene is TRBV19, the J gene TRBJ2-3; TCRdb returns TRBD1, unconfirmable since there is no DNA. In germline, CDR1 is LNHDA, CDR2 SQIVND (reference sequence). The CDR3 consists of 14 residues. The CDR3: CASSQTGLTDTQYF.